Presented here are 17 T cell receptor beta chains from one specimen sequenced in a study of T-cell memory formation after mild COVID-19. MiXCR, applied by TCRdb to the 5' RACE reads, yields one record per CDR3 protein. The table has fewer than 700,000 distinct CDR3 sequences, about 20% seen once; the top ten hold about 8.4%. The sample consisted of PBMCs or a T cell subset sorted from them (not recorded which). These receptors originate from an adult woman who had mild COVID-19 (a few samples of this study predate the infection). Cell type and time point are not known.

This clonotype was counted between two and nine times. The V and J genes are TRBV7-9 and TRBJ2-4; D may match TRBD1 or TRBD2 (5 bases each). This CDR3 region has 16 residues. Germline V gives CDR1 SEHNR, CDR2 FQNEAQ (reference sequence). The V and J ends lost 2 bases and 0 bases respectively, with 11 bases between them. As DNA, the CDR3 is TGTGCCAGCAGCTTAAGCACAGGACTAGCCAAAAACATTCAGTACTTC. It yields the protein CASSLSTGLAKNIQYF.

The chain combines TRBV12-3 or TRBV12-4 with TRBJ2-1, with TRBD1 matching over 7 bases. V was pared by 7 bases and J by 1 base, with 13 bases of the junction left unmatched. This CDR3 comprises 17 residues. In DNA, the CDR3 is TGTGCCAGCACCCGCGACAGGGTAGGGGAATCCTACAATGAGCAGTTCTTC. As protein: CASTRDRVGESYNEQFF.

This clonotype was seen many times. The rearrangement joins TRBV7-2 to TRBJ2-3; 16 nucleotides agree with TRBD2. This CDR3 has 17 amino acids. V was pared by 4 bases and J by 4 bases, with 5 bases of the junction left unmatched. Germline V lookup: CDR1 SGHTA, CDR2 FQGNSA. CDR3 loop: CASSSGLAGGPADTQYF. The CDR3 nucleotides are TGTGCCAGCAGCTCGGGACTAGCGGGAGGGCCAGCAGATACGCAGTATTTT.

This clonotype was seen many times. The chain is built from TRBV15 and TRBJ2-7, with unresolved D. Germline V CDR1 and CDR2: LNHNV, YYDKDF (reference sequence). The V end was cut by 0 bases, the J end by 4 bases, with 7 bases between. The CDR3 consists of 13 residues. The CDR3: CATSRDTQYEQYF. CDR3 DNA sequence: TGTGCCACCAGCAGAGATACCCAATACGAGCAGTACTTC. The entire variable domain, with the rest obtained from reference TRBV15 and TRBJ2-7, is as follows: DAMVIQNPRYQVTQFGKPVTLSCSQTLNHNVMYWYQQKSSQAPKLLFHYYDKDFNNEADTPDNFQSRRPNTSFCFLDIRSPGLGDTAMYLCATSRDTQYEQYFGPGTRLTVT.

This clonotype was picked up a small number of times. The J gene is TRBJ1-2, the V gene TRBV12-3 or TRBV12-4; D is uncertain. The V and J ends lost 3 bases and 12 bases respectively, with 20 bases between them. CDR3 length: 14 amino acids. The CDR3 bases are TGTGCCAGCAGTTTTCGTCGCTATGGCTACTCGGACACCTTC. Amino acid sequence: CASSFRRYGYSDTF.

Ten or more counts support this clonotype. The V call is TRBV5-1, the J call TRBJ2-5; 8 positions match TRBD2. Germline V CDR1 and CDR2: SGHRS, YFSETQ. V was clipped by 0 bases and J by 5 bases; unmatched bases: 6. The CDR3 sequence is 15 residues long. As DNA, the CDR3 is TGCGCCAGCAGCTTGGTCTCTAGCGGGCACGAGACCCAGTACTTC. It translates to CASSLVSSGHETQYF.

The rearrangement links TRBV4-1 to TRBJ1-6, with 8 bases fitting TRBD1. Germline CDR1 MGHRA, CDR2 YSYEKL. The CDR3 has 14 residues. The J segment lost 10 bases and the V segment lost 3 bases, leaving 5 bases of the junction unmatched. The CDR3 sequence is CASSQLTGASPLHF. The DNA for the CDR3 is TGCGCCAGCAGCCAGCTGACAGGGGCATCACCCCTCCACTTT.

The V gene is TRBV20-1, the J gene TRBJ2-1; D unresolved. Germline V lookup: CDR1 DFQATT, CDR2 SNEGSKA (reference sequence). CDR3 length: 14 residues. Between the trimmed V and J ends, which lost 0 bases and 12 bases, there was a span of 18 bases. The CDR3 bases are TGCAGTGCTAGAGACGAGCTTCGCCAGGTGGGGCAGTTCTTC. Translating gives CSARDELRQVGQFF.

This clonotype was found many times. CDR3 amino acids: CASSRDGAIGRGYTF. The DNA for the CDR3 is TGTGCCAGCAGCAGAGACGGGGCGATCGGTCGCGGCTACACCTTC. The rearrangement uses TRBV5-5 and TRBJ1-2; the D gene is possibly TRBD1 (5 bases). CDR1 and CDR2 from the germline V gene are SGHKS and YYEKEE (reference sequence). There are 15 residues in the CDR3. V was trimmed by 4 bases and J by 8 bases, leaving 21 bases between them.

The genes are TRBV6-2 or TRBV6-3 and TRBJ2-7; 8 bases match TRBD1. The CDR3 loop spans 13 amino acids. The V and J ends lost 10 bases and 1 base, in that order; junction bases with no gene match: 6. The V gene's germline CDR1 is MNHEY and CDR2 SVGEGT. This CDR3 reads CATGTGVSYEQYF. CDR3 nucleotide sequence: TGTGCCACCGGGACAGGCGTTTCCTACGAGCAGTACTTC.

This clonotype has more than one count but fewer than ten. The genes are TRBV15 and TRBJ2-1; 8 nucleotides agree with TRBD2. The CDR3 is made up of 19 amino acids. The germline V gene encodes CDR1 LNHNV and CDR2 YYDKDF (reference sequence). V shed 3 bases and J 3 bases; nucleotides not matched to a gene: 16. CDR3 sequence (DNA): TGTGCCACCAGCAGCGATAGTGGGATTAGCGGGAAGCTCTACAATGAGCAGTTCTTC. It encodes CATSSDSGISGKLYNEQFF.

This chain connects TRBV3-1 to TRBJ1-1; D not certain. In germline, CDR1 is LGHDT, CDR2 YNNKEL (reference sequence). Trimming cost V 8 bases and J 1 base, with 11 bases left between them. There are 13 residues in the CDR3. DNA for the CDR3: TGTGCCAGCCGCGCAGAGGAGAACACTGAAGCTTTCTTT. This gives the protein CASRAEENTEAFF.

This clonotype has only a few counts. The V gene is TRBV7-9, the J gene TRBJ2-7, with TRBD1 matching over 7 bases. J gave up 6 bases and V 2 bases, and 13 bases lay outside the gene matches. The CDR3 covers 16 residues. Germline CDR1 SEHNR, CDR2 FQNEAQ (reference sequence). The CDR3 region has the DNA TGTGCCAGCAGCTTAAACAGAGGGGGCAGGGGCGGCGAGCAGTACTTC. As protein: CASSLNRGGRGGEQYF.

The DNA of the CDR3 is TGTGCCACCAGCTCTATTTTTAAGGCGGGAGGCCTCTCCTACAATGAGCAGTTCTTC. It specifies CATSSIFKAGGLSYNEQFF. V is TRBV24-1 and J is TRBJ2-1; TRBD2 aligns across 8 bases. This CDR3 is 19 amino acids long. Trimming at V came to 7 bases and at J to 0 bases, leaving 16 bases not matched to a gene. The germline CDR1 and CDR2 sequences are KGHDR and SFDVKD.

This clonotype has just a few counts. The V gene is TRBV27, the J gene TRBJ1-1; D gene ambiguous. The V and J ends lost 2 bases and 4 bases respectively, with 14 bases between them. CDR1 MNHEY and CDR2 SMNVEV come from the germline V gene (reference sequence). The length of the CDR3 is 15 residues. The CDR3 reads CASSLMGSPSTEAFF. The CDR3 DNA is TGTGCCAGCAGTTTAATGGGGTCCCCCTCCACTGAAGCTTTCTTT.

The rearrangement links TRBV19 to TRBJ2-3, with 7 positions matching TRBD2. This CDR3 is built from 14 residues. J lost 4 bases, V lost 7 bases, and 8 bases had no gene match. Germline V gene lookup returns CDR1 LNHDA and CDR2 SQIVND (reference sequence). Written as DNA, the CDR3 is TGTGCCAGTACCCTCGGGGGGAAGTCAGATACGCAGTATTTT. Amino acid sequence: CASTLGGKSDTQYF. Full variable domain (remainder filled in from reference TRBV19 and TRBJ2-3): DGGITQSPKYLFRKEGQNVTLSCEQNLNHDAMYWYRQDPGQGLRLIYYSQIVNDFQKGDIAEGYSVSREKKESFPLTVTSAQKNPTAFYLCASTLGGKSDTQYFGPGTRLTVL.

This clonotype was seen a handful of times. J is TRBJ2-3 and V is TRBV20-1; 9 bases align to TRBD2. The V and J ends lost 0 bases and 2 bases, in that order; junction bases with no gene match: 3. Germline CDR1 and CDR2: DFQATT and SNEGSKA (reference sequence). CDR3 length equals 15 residues. The CDR3 here is CSAREPSGATDTQYF. CDR3 in DNA: TGCAGTGCTAGAGAACCTAGCGGGGCCACAGATACGCAGTATTTT.